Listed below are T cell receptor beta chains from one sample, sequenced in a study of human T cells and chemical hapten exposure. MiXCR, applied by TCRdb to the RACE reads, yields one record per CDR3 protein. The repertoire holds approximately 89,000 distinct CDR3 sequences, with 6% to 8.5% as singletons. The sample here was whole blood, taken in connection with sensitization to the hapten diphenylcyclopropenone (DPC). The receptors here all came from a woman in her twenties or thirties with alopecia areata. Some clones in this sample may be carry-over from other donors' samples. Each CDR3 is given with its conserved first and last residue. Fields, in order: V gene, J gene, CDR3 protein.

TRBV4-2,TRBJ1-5,CASSQYHLSDQPQHF
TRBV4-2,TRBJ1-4,CASSGASGSNEKLFF
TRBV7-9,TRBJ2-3,CASAPGQGAADTQYF
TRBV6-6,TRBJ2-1,CASTRGAGVSYNEQFF
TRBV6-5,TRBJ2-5,CASSFGLAGEETQYF
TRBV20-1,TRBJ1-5,CSARDRDRGLSNQPQNF
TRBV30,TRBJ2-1,CASDRGPYNEQFF
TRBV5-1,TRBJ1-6,CASSLEGTGLLSYNSPLHF
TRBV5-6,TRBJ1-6,CASSQRADSSPLHF
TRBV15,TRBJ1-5,CATSREGVTGPQHF
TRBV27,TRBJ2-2,CASTQGSGELFF
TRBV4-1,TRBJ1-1,CASSHTDSGGEAFF
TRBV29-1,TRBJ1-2,CSTTANYGYTF
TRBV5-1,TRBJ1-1,CASSPSTGQRDTEAFF
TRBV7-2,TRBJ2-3,CASSLLEMSTDTQYF
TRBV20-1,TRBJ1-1,CSARWAREAFF
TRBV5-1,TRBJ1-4,CASRAETTNEKLFF
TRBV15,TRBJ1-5,CATRQATWSNQPQHF
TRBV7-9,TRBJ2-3,CASSFRVAGITDTQYF
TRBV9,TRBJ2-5,CASSPGAGETQYF
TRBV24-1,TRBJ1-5,CARETGTGGNQPQHF
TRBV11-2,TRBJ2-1,CASSVLRTLVRTSGLNEQFF
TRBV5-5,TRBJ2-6,CASSRFGSRGPAGANVLTF
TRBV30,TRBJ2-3,CAWSVQGTTQYF
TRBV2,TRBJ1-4,CASMRQLNEKLFF
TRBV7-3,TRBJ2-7,CASSLQGRGLHEQYF
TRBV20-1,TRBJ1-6,CSARAGGEDNSPLHF
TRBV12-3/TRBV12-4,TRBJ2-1,CASSLTRVNEQFF
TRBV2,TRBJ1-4,CASSEAQGGTNEKLFF
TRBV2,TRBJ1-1,CASTWSGQSNTEAFF
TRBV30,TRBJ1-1,CAWSGRLNTEAFF
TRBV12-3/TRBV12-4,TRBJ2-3,CASTTGRNAGATQYF
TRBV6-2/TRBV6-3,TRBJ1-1,CASSYSPGPEAFF
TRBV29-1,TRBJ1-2,CSVDSSWRHQGGYGYTF
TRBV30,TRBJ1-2,CAWSFGHTGYGYTF
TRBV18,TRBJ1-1,CASSPAPGTLNTEAFF
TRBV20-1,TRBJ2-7,CSARIPSDPYEQYF
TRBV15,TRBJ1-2,CATSILSRGASGYTF
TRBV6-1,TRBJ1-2,CASKGQGTYGYTF
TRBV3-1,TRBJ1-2,CASSQGARYGYTF
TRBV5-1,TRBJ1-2,CASSEGTGGEGYTF
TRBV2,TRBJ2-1,CASSATEYNEQFF
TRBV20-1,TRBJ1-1,CSARGSESNTEAFF
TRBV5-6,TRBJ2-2,CASSLSGKNTGELFF
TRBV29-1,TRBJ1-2,CSVARDSNYGYTF
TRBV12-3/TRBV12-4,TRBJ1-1,CASRPRGQALAFF
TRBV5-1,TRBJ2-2,CASSLGGDHTGELFF
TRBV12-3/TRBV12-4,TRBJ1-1,CASSLMRDTEAFF
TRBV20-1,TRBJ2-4,CSAPWGGGAKNIQYF
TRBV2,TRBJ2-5,CASRGGQQETQYF
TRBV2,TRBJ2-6,CASSSTQSGANVLTF
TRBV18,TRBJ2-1,CASSGTGVNEQFF
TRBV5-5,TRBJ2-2,CASSPRPNTGELFF